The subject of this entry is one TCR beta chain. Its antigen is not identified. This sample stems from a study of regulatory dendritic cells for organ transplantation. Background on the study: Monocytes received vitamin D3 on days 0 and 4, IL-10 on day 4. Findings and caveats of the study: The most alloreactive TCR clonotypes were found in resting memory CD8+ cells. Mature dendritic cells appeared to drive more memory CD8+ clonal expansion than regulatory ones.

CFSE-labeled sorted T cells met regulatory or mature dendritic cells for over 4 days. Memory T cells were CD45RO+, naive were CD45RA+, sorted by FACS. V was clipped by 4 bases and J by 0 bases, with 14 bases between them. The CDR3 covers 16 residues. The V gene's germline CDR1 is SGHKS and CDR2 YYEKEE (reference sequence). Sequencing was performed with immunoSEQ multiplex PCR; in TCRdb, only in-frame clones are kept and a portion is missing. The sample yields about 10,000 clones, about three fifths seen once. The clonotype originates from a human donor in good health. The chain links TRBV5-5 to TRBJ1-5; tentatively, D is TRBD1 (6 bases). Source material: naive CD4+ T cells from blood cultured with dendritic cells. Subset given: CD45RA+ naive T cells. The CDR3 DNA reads TGTGCCAGCAGCCCGGACAGAGCCTATAGCAATCAGCCCCAGCATTTT. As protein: CASSPDRAYSNQPQHF.